The clone carrying this T cell receptor beta chain was seen repeatedly, ten times or more. This specimen belongs to a study of shared clonotypes between healthy human individuals. Clones were read by immunoSEQ multiplex PCR, and TCRdb kept only the in-frame ones, dropping some. This sample has nearly 750,000 clones; 72% occur once, and the top ten carry approximately 2%. V was clipped by 2 bases and J by 8 bases, with 13 bases between them. The CDR3 covers 13 residues. Per the germline V gene, CDR1 is SGHNT and CDR2 is YYREEE (reference sequence). The sequencing input was memory CD4+ T cells sorted from blood. The subset is: CD45RA-negative fraction. V and J are TRBV5-4 and TRBJ1-2; D uncertain. The source of this sequence is a woman aged 25 to 39 in good health. CDR3 bases: TGTGCCAGCAGCTTTTCTAGAGGGAACGGCTACACCTTC. Its translation: CASSFSRGNGYTF.